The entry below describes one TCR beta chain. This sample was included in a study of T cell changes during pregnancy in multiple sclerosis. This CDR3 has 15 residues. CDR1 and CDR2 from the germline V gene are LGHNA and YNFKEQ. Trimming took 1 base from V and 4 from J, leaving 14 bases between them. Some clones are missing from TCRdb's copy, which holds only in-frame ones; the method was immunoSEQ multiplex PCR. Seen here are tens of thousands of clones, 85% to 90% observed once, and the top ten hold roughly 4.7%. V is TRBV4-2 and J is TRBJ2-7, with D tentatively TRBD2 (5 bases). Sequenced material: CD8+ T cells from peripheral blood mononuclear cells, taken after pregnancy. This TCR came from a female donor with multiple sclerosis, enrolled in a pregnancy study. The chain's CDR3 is CASSQVPGKGYEQYF. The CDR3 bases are TGTGCCAGCAGCCAAGTCCCGGGGAAAGGTTACGAGCAGTACTTC.